This T cell receptor (beta chain) was obtained from a study of identical twins. Study-wide findings and caveats: Invariant MAIT and iNKT cells could partly confound zero-insertion analyses.

The V segment lost 6 bases and the J segment 5 bases; nucleotides outside the gene matches: 8. Germline assignment: CDR1 LGHNT and CDR2 FRNRAP. This CDR3 is 15 amino acids long. In TCRdb, the 5' RACE reads were re-called with MiXCR into one record per CDR3 protein. The sample holds approximately 1.8 million distinct CDR3 sequences; around a third are singletons and the top ten take 0.27%. This clonotype was observed a few times. Its cognate antigen is unknown. This clonotype was obtained from a newborn girl in good health. Sequenced input: cord blood. The rearrangement uses TRBV12-5 and TRBJ2-1; 9 positions match TRBD2. CDR3 residues: CASGAGTSKDNEQFF. CDR3 bases: TGTGCTAGTGGGGCCGGGACTAGCAAAGACAATGAGCAGTTCTTC.